The sequence of this TCR beta chain was determined in a study of OX40 agonist ivuxolimab in advanced cancers. Only in-frame clones appear in the TCRdb table, and some are missing; sequencing was by immunoSEQ multiplex PCR. The repertoire holds about 15,000 clones, approximately 80% seen once, with under 40% in the top ten. This clone came up once. The V end lost 2 bases, the J end lost 6 bases, and 13 bases lay between the germline ends. CDR3 length equals 13 residues. Germline CDR1 GTSNPN, CDR2 SVGIG (reference sequence). The sequenced sample was CD4+ or CD8+ T cells sorted from blood, obtained in a trial of the OX40 agonist ivuxolimab. This TCR was recovered from an adult with an advanced solid tumor such as melanoma, head and neck, liver or kidney cancer. This chain connects TRBV30 to TRBJ1-2; D not certain. The CDR3 coding sequence is TGTGCCTGGAGTTACTTTACTCAGGATGGCTACACCTTC. Its protein is CAWSYFTQDGYTF.